A single sample is the source of the 11 T cell receptor beta chains below, sequenced in a study of CD8 T cells in ankylosing spondylitis. Notes on the study in general: Among TCR beta sequences, a motif of under 10 highly homologous variants appeared characteristic of ankylosing spondylitis blood.

These receptors' targets are unknown. TCRdb redid the calling of the 5' RACE reads with MiXCR, one entry per CDR3 protein. The sample yields some 800,000 distinct CDR3 sequences, approximately 10% seen once. The source material was blood, either unsorted or a sorted T cell fraction (not recorded which). These receptors came from a male donor with ankylosing spondylitis.

Ten or more counts support this clonotype. V is TRBV12-3 or TRBV12-4 and J is TRBJ2-1, with 13 nucleotides matching TRBD2. This CDR3 has 14 amino acids. The ends lost 5 bases at V and 8 bases at J; junction bases unmatched: 3. CDR3 sequence: CASSRLAGGDEQFF. The CDR3 coding sequence is TGTGCCAGCAGTCGACTAGCGGGGGGCGATGAGCAGTTCTTC.

There are a few counts of this clonotype. V gene TRBV20-1 combines with J gene TRBJ2-5; the D gene is possibly TRBD2 (6 bases). The CDR3 length is 16 residues. The germline V gene encodes CDR1 DFQATT and CDR2 SNEGSKA (reference sequence). Trimming pared 0 bases from V and 1 base from J, leaving 15 bases between. This CDR3 reads CSARDGGRPSQETQYF. CDR3 DNA: TGCAGTGCTAGAGATGGAGGGCGGCCTTCCCAAGAGACCCAGTACTTC.

This clonotype was recorded many times. This chain connects TRBV20-1 to TRBJ2-5; the D gene could be TRBD1 or TRBD2 (5 bases each). Trimming stripped 3 bases from V and 5 bases from J, with 10 bases between. This CDR3 comprises 12 residues. Looked up from germline, CDR1 is DFQATT and CDR2 is SNEGSKA (reference sequence). The CDR3 DNA is TGCAGTGCTAGTAGTGAGGGGGAGACCCAGTACTTC. It codes for CSASSEGETQYF.

The V and J genes are TRBV7-8 and TRBJ1-5; possible D gene TRBD1, 5 bases. Germline V gene lookup returns CDR1 SGHVS and CDR2 FQNEAQ. The CDR3 is made up of 14 amino acids. The V end was cut by 5 bases, the J end by 6 bases, with 14 bases between. CDR3: CASSLRDVSQPQHF. The CDR3 coding sequence is TGTGCCAGCAGCCTAAGGGACGTTTCTCAGCCCCAGCATTTT. The whole variable domain, remainder taken from reference TRBV7-8 and TRBJ1-5, is GAGVSQSPRYKVAKRGQDVALRCDPISGHVSLFWYQQALGQGPEFLTYFQNEAQLDKSGLPSDRFFAERPEGSVSTLKIQRTQQEDSAVYLCASSLRDVSQPQHFGDGTRLSIL.

The table lists this clonotype with a few counts. The chain links TRBV5-1 to TRBJ2-3, with D possibly called TRBD1 or TRBD2 (6 bases each). The CDR3 spans 16 residues. Trimming took 3 bases from V and 2 from J, leaving 16 bases between them. CDR1 SGHRS and CDR2 YFSETQ come from the germline V gene. The CDR3 DNA follows: TGCGCCAGCAGCTCAATCCGGGGGCACGACACAGATACGCAGTATTTT. It yields the protein CASSSIRGHDTDTQYF.

This clonotype came up a few times. V gene TRBV25-1 combines with J gene TRBJ2-3; 9 bases line up with TRBD2. The V gene end was trimmed by 4 bases and the J gene end by 5 bases; junction bases not matched to a gene: 10. The V gene's germline CDR1 is MGHDK and CDR2 SYGVNS. This CDR3 has 16 residues. The CDR3 loop is CASSVLSGRFVDTQYF. CDR3 bases: TGTGCCAGCAGTGTACTAAGCGGGAGGTTCGTAGATACGCAGTATTTT.

The chain employs TRBV28 and TRBJ2-3, with D perhaps matching TRBD1 or TRBD2 (5 bases each). The CDR3 loop spans 19 amino acids. Germline CDR1 is MDHEN and CDR2 is SYDVKM. V dropped 5 bases and J dropped 3 bases, with 27 bases sitting between them. In nucleotides, the CDR3 is TGTGCCAGCAGTCCCTCCGGGACCCAGTTCACCCTAAGGACAGATACGCAGTATTTT. It specifies CASSPSGTQFTLRTDTQYF. The full variable domain, its missing parts supplied by reference TRBV28 and TRBJ2-3, is DVKVTQSSRYLVKRTGEKVFLECVQDMDHENMFWYRQDPGLGLRLIYFSYDVKMKEKGDIPEGYSVSREKKERFSLILESASTNQTSMYLCASSPSGTQFTLRTDTQYFGPGTRLTVL.

The chain employs TRBV27 and TRBJ2-7; TRBD1 might be the D (6 bases). Germline assignment: CDR1 MNHEY and CDR2 SMNVEV (reference sequence). This CDR3 comprises 13 residues. Trimming took 2 bases from V and 5 from J, leaving 10 bases between them. The CDR3 sequence: CASSLTDSHEQYF. The CDR3 nucleotides are TGTGCCAGCAGTTTAACGGACAGCCACGAGCAGTACTTC.

This clonotype was found many times. This chain uses TRBV6-5 with TRBJ1-1; possibly TRBD1 for D (5 bases). Between the trimmed V and J ends, which lost 2 bases and 8 bases, there was a span of 9 bases. The germline V gene encodes CDR1 MNHEY and CDR2 SVGAGI. The CDR3 spans 12 residues. CDR3: CASSYQGREAFF. The DNA for the CDR3 is TGTGCCAGCAGTTACCAGGGAAGAGAAGCTTTCTTT.

This clonotype was counted a few times. The rearrangement joins TRBV6-1 to TRBJ1-5; no firm D call. V lost 0 bases and J lost 7, with 10 bases in between. The CDR3 consists of 14 residues. Germline loops: CDR1 MNHNS, CDR2 SASEGT. The CDR3 loop reads CASSEALGGQPQHF. CDR3 sequence (DNA): TGTGCCAGCAGTGAAGCCCTCGGAGGGCAGCCCCAGCATTTT.

This clonotype came up many times. The chain uses TRBV27 and TRBJ1-1, with 8 bases identical to TRBD1. The CDR3 contains 17 residues. Germline CDR1 and CDR2: MNHEY and SMNVEV (reference sequence). V dropped 5 bases and J dropped 2; count of bases not matched to a gene: 13. CDR3 sequence (DNA): TGTGCCAGCAGTAAAGGACAGGGCCCCGCCCGAAACACTGAAGCTTTCTTT. This codes for CASSKGQGPARNTEAFF.